This T cell receptor beta chain stems from a study of T cell changes during pregnancy in multiple sclerosis. TCRdb's table, derived via immunoSEQ multiplex PCR, lists solely in-frame clones and lacks some. The sample contains 74,000 or so clones, more than 90% of which appear only once. The CDR3 consists of 17 residues. V shed 1 base and J 2 bases; nucleotides not matched to a gene: 9. CDR1 is LNHNV and CDR2 is YYDKDF in the germline V gene (reference sequence). The rearrangement joins TRBV15 to TRBJ1-1, with 8 bases aligning to TRBD1. The TCR originated in a female donor with multiple sclerosis, enrolled in a pregnancy study. This sample comprised CD4+ T cells from peripheral blood mononuclear cells, obtained before pregnancy. The DNA of the CDR3 is TGTGCCACCAGCAGAGGTAGGGGGACAGGCCGAAACACTGAAGCTTTCTTT. Residues: CATSRGRGTGRNTEAFF.